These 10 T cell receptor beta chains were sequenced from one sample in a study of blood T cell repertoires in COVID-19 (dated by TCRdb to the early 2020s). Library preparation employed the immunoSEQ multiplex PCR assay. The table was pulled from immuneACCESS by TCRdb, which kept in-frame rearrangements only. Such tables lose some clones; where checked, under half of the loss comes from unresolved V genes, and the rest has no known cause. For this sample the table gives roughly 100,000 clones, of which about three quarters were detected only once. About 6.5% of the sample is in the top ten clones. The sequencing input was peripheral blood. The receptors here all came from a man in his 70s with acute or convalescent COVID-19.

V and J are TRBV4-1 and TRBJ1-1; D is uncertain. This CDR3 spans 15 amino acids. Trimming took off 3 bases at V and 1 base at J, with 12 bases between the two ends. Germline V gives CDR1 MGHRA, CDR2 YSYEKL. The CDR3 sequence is CASSQGTGENTEAFF. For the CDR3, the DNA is TGCGCCAGCAGCCAGGGTACGGGAGAGAACACTGAAGCTTTCTTT.

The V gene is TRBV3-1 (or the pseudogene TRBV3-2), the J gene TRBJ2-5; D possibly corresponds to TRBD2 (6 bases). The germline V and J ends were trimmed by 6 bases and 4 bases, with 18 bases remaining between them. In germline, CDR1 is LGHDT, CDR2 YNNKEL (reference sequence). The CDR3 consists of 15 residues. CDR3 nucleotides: TGTGCCAGCAGGAGCCCCTTCGCGGGAATAGAGACCCAGTACTTC. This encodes CASRSPFAGIETQYF.

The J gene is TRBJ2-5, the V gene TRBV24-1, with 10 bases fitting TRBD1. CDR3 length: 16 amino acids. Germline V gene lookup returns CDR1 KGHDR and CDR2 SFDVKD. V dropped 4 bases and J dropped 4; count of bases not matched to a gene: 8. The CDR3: CATSELGTGEGETQYF. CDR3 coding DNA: TGTGCCACCAGTGAGCTAGGGACAGGGGAGGGAGAGACCCAGTACTTC.

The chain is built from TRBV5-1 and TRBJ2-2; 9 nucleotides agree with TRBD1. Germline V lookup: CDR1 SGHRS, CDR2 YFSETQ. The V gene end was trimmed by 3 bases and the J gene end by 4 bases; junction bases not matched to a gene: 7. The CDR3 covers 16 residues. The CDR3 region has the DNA TGCGCCAGCAGCTGGCAAGGGACAGGGAGCACCGGGGAGCTGTTTTTT. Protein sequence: CASSWQGTGSTGELFF.

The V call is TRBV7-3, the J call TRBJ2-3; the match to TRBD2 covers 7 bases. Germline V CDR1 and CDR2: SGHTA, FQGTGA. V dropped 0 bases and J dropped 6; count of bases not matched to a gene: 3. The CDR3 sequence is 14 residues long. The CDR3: CASSLTGGRDTQYF. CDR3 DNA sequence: TGTGCCAGCAGCTTAACCGGGGGGAGGGATACGCAGTATTTT.

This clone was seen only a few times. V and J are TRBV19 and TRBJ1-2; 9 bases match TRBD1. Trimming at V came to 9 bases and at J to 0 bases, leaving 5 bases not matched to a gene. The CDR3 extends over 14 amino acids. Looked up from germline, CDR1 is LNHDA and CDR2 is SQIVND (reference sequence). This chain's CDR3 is CASRTGVSNYGYTF. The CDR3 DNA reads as TGTGCCAGCAGGACAGGGGTTTCTAACTATGGCTACACCTTC. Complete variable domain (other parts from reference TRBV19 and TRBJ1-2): DGGITQSPKYLFRKEGQNVTLSCEQNLNHDAMYWYRQDPGQGLRLIYYSQIVNDFQKGDIAEGYSVSREKKESFPLTVTSAQKNPTAFYLCASRTGVSNYGYTFGSGTRLTVV.

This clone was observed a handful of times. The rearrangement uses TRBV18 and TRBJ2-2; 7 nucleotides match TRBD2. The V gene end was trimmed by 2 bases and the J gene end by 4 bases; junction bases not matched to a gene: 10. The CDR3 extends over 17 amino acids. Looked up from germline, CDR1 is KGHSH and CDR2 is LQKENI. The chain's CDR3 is CASSPAGPSGATGELFF. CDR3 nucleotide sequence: TGTGCCAGCTCACCAGCGGGGCCAAGCGGGGCCACCGGGGAGCTGTTTTTT. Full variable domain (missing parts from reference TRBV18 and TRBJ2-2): NAGVMQNPRHLVRRRGQEARLRCSPMKGHSHVYWYRQLPEEGLKFMVYLQKENIIDESGMPKERFSAEFPKEGPSILRIQQVVRGDSAAYFCASSPAGPSGATGELFFGEGSRLTVL.

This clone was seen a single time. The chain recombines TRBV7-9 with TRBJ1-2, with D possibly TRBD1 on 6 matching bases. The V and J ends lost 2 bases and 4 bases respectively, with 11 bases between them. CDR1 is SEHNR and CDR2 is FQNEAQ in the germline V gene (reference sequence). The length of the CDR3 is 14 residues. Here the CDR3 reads CASSLPTGSYGYTF. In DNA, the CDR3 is TGTGCCAGCAGCTTACCTACAGGGTCCTATGGCTACACCTTC.

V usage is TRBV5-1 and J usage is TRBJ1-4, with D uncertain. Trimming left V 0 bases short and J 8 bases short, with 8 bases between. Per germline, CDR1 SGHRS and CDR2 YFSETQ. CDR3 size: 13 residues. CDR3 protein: CASSLVPGEKLFF. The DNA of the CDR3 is TGCGCCAGCAGCTTGGTCCCGGGGGAAAAACTGTTTTTT.

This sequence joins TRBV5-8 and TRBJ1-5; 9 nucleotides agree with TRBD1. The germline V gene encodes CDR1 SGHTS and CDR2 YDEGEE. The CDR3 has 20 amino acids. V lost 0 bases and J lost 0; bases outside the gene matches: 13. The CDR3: CASSLEMGTGPVYSNQPQHF. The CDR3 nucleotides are TGTGCCAGCAGCTTGGAAATGGGGACAGGGCCCGTTTATAGCAATCAGCCCCAGCATTTT.